A single sample is the source of the 7 T cell receptor beta chains below, sequenced in a study of blood T cell repertoires in COVID-19. Assay used: immunoSEQ multiplex PCR; TCRdb lists only in-frame clones, some missing. The sample includes about 280,000 clones, about 89% of them seen just once. The sequenced sample consisted of peripheral blood. These receptors came from a man aged 35-49 years with active or convalescent COVID-19.

The chain carries TRBV5-6 and TRBJ2-4; the D is unclear. Trimming stripped 4 bases from V and 1 base from J, with 12 bases between. Germline lookup yields CDR1 SGHDT and CDR2 YYEEEE. The CDR3 totals 15 residues. The CDR3 DNA sequence: TGTGCCAGCAGCCACTCAGGCTTGGCCAAAAACATTCAGTACTTC. It translates to CASSHSGLAKNIQYF.

The genes are TRBV30 and TRBJ2-7, with TRBD1 as a possible D gene (6 bases). Germline V lookup: CDR1 GTSNPN, CDR2 SVGIG (reference sequence). Trimming pared 2 bases from V and 3 bases from J, leaving 14 bases between. This CDR3 has 14 amino acids. The CDR3 is CAWSTGHSGYEQYF. The DNA of the CDR3 is TGTGCCTGGAGTACGGGACATTCGGGCTACGAGCAGTACTTC.

V gene TRBV30 combines with J gene TRBJ2-7; 10 bases are shared with TRBD1. CDR3 length equals 15 residues. J was trimmed by 5 bases and V by 2 bases; bases with no gene match: 9. CDR1 and CDR2 from the germline V gene are GTSNPN and SVGIG (reference sequence). The CDR3 here is CAWSSRDRGVNEQYF. CDR3 sequence (DNA): TGTGCCTGGAGTTCCCGGGACAGGGGAGTCAACGAGCAGTACTTC. Full variable domain (missing parts from reference TRBV30 and TRBJ2-7): SQTIHQWPATLVQPVGSPLSLECTVEGTSNPNLYWYRQAAGRGLQLLFYSVGIGQISSEVPQNLSASRPQDRQFILSSKKLLLSDSGFYLCAWSSRDRGVNEQYFGPGTRLTVT.

The chain is built from TRBV9 and TRBJ1-3, with D hard to call. This CDR3 is 12 amino acids long. Germline V gives CDR1 SGDLS, CDR2 YYNGEE. The V gene lost 4 bases and the J gene lost 4 bases, with 6 bases spanning the gap. CDR3 nucleotides: TGTGCCAGCAGCCCGGGGGGAAACACCATATATTTT. This sequence encodes CASSPGGNTIYF.

V gene TRBV27 combines with J gene TRBJ1-5; the match to TRBD1 covers 8 bases. Germline assignment: CDR1 MNHEY and CDR2 SMNVEV (reference sequence). Trimming cost V 8 bases and J 3 bases; bases outside gene matches: 9. CDR3 size: 15 residues. CDR3 nucleotide sequence: TGTGCCAGCGGACTAACAGGGGGAATCAATCAGCCCCAGCATTTT. This gives the protein CASGLTGGINQPQHF.

V usage is TRBV4-1 and J usage is TRBJ2-1; D gene unclear. V shed 6 bases and J shed 8 bases, with 20 bases lying between them. The CDR3 is 15 residues long. CDR1 is MGHRA and CDR2 is YSYEKL in the germline V gene. The CDR3 here is CASSQSGWALDEQFF. The CDR3 region has the DNA TGCGCCAGCAGTCAATCAGGCTGGGCTCTGGATGAGCAGTTCTTC.

This clone was seen only a few times. The chain is built from TRBV12-3 or TRBV12-4 and TRBJ2-7; tentatively, D is TRBD1 (5 bases). The CDR3 is made up of 12 amino acids. Trimming shortened V by 6 bases and J by 4 bases, and 10 bases separated the two germline ends. DNA for the CDR3: TGTGCCAGCAGCAGGGAAGATTACGAGCAGTACTTC. It codes for CASSREDYEQYF.